This section outlines one TCR beta chain sequence together with its context. This sample stems from a study of blood T cell repertoires in COVID-19. For the study at large: T cells, B-cell-depleted T cells, or PBMCs supplied cDNA or gDNA.

Original processing methods: Amplifying reference gene primers gave estimates of nucleated cell counts. TCRdb's copy holds only in-frame clones and misses some; the assay was immunoSEQ multiplex PCR. That table is the source of V, J and clone size, and D and trimming were worked out from the DNA. The sample holds more than 40,000 clones, roughly 86% seen once. This clonotype was sampled from a man aged 55 to 70 with active or convalescent COVID-19. Sequenced input: peripheral blood.

The CDR3 spells CAISDATGAWYEQYF. The CDR3, as DNA: TGTGCCATCAGTGACGCGACAGGGGCTTGGTACGAGCAGTACTTC. The chain carries TRBV10-3 and TRBJ2-7; 8 bases align to TRBD1. The CDR3 runs to 15 residues. Per germline, CDR1 ENHRY and CDR2 SYGVKD. V shed 3 bases, J shed 4 bases, and the junction held 8 bases outside the gene matches.